The next 10 T cell receptor beta chains were all read from a single sample in a study of neurological immune-mediated disorders. Regarding time point: technical triplicate 1. TCRdb analysed the 5' RACE reads with MiXCR anew, one entry per CDR3 protein. This table has 30,000 to 40,000 distinct CDR3 sequences, 11% appearing once. Sequenced sample: PBMCs. These TCRs come from a man between 60 and 75 years old with HTLV-1-associated myelopathy (HAM/TSP).

This clonotype was recorded many times. CDR3 amino acids: CSVDMDGSNYGYTF. CDR3 DNA sequence: TGCAGCGTCGATATGGACGGATCTAACTATGGCTACACCTTC. The rearrangement uses TRBV20-1 and TRBJ1-2; D is unresolved. This CDR3 comprises 14 residues. Germline V gene sequence: CDR1 DFQATT, CDR2 SNEGSKA (reference sequence).

This clonotype was observed many times. The J gene is TRBJ2-2, the V gene TRBV2; tentative D call: TRBD1 (5 bases). V was clipped by 1 base and J by 4 bases, with 10 bases between them. Germline CDR1 is SNHLY and CDR2 is FYNNEI. The CDR3 consists of 15 residues. CDR3 bases: TGTGCCAGCAGTGAAGTAGACAGAGTCACCGGGGAGCTGTTTTTT. Amino acid sequence: CASSEVDRVTGELFF.

The gene calls are TRBV20-1 and TRBJ2-1; tentative D call: TRBD2 (6 bases). Germline CDR1 DFQATT, CDR2 SNEGSKA (reference sequence). The CDR3 is made up of 18 amino acids. CDR3 residues: CRAAPRTISGALYNEQFF. CDR3 in DNA: TGCAGAGCTGCTCCTCGGACTATTAGCGGAGCCCTCTACAATGAGCAGTTCTTC.

This clonotype was recorded many times. The chain uses TRBV2 and TRBJ1-6; D perhaps matches TRBD1 (5 bases). Germline V gene sequence: CDR1 SNHLY, CDR2 FYNNEI. This CDR3 has 14 residues. V was shortened by 9 bases and J by 4 bases, with 13 bases between the two germline ends. The CDR3 bases are TGTGCCAGTGGGGACGGACCATATAATTCACCCCTCCACTTT. This encodes CASGDGPYNSPLHF.

The gene calls are TRBV18 and TRBJ2-7; D remains ambiguous. V was pared by 2 bases and J by 4 bases, with 6 bases between. The CDR3 has 12 amino acids. The V gene's germline CDR1 is KGHSH and CDR2 LQKENI. As DNA, the CDR3 is TGTGCCAGCTCACCAAGCCAGTACGAGCAGTACTTC. It is translated as CASSPSQYEQYF.

This clonotype was counted at least ten times. The V and J genes are TRBV5-1 and TRBJ2-5, with D perhaps TRBD1 (6 bases). Looked up from germline, CDR1 is SGHRS and CDR2 is YFSETQ. This CDR3 has 14 amino acids. Deletions cut 3 bases from V and 5 bases from J, with 14 bases between. The CDR3 DNA is TGCGCCAGCAGCTCAGGATCAGGGGTTGAGACCCAGTACTTC. Protein: CASSSGSGVETQYF.

This clonotype was detected many times. The genes are TRBV6-1 and TRBJ1-2, with D unclear. CDR3 length: 13 amino acids. Trimming pared 1 base from V and 5 bases from J, leaving 8 bases between. Germline loops: CDR1 MNHNS, CDR2 SASEGT. CDR3 amino acids: CASSEVAKYGYTF. Here the CDR3 DNA reads TGTGCCAGCAGTGAAGTAGCCAAGTATGGCTACACCTTC.

This clonotype was seen many times. CDR3 bases: TGCGCCAGCACTCTAGCGGGAGAAGAGACCCAGTACTTC. Protein: CASTLAGEETQYF. The chain links TRBV5-1 to TRBJ2-5; TRBD2 aligns across 10 bases. The CDR3 is 13 amino acids. Trimming took 6 bases from V and 3 from J; bases not matched to a gene: 2. The germline gives CDR1 SGHRS, CDR2 YFSETQ.

At least ten counts were recorded for this clonotype. The CDR3 loop reads CSARLETGAGEAFF. CDR3 nucleotide sequence: TGCAGTGCTAGACTCGAGACAGGGGCTGGTGAAGCTTTCTTT. The gene calls are TRBV20-1 and TRBJ1-1; 8 positions match TRBD1. The CDR3 totals 14 residues. The germline V gene has CDR1 DFQATT and CDR2 SNEGSKA (reference sequence). J lost 7 bases, V lost 2 bases, and 9 bases had no gene match.

This clonotype was counted at least ten times. The chain joins TRBV27 to TRBJ2-2; 7 nucleotides line up with TRBD2. The CDR3 extends over 18 amino acids. The V gene's germline CDR1 is MNHEY and CDR2 SMNVEV (reference sequence). The V segment lost 8 bases and the J segment 0 bases; nucleotides outside the gene matches: 15. DNA for the CDR3: TGTGCCAGCCAGGCTAATCGAGCGGGGTACACGAACACCGGGGAGCTGTTTTTT. This sequence encodes CASQANRAGYTNTGELFF.